These 29 T cell receptor beta chains share one sample of origin, sequenced in a study of cytomegalovirus exposure and HLA in healthy donors. The data were produced by immunoSEQ multiplex PCR, yet TCRdb's version contains in-frame clones alone and is incomplete. This table holds about 180,000 clones, around nine tenths found once. What was sequenced was PBMCs. These TCRs come from a woman in her 30s in good health and CMV-seronegative.

J is TRBJ2-2 and V is TRBV10-1, with D tentatively TRBD2 (5 bases). The germline V and J ends were trimmed by 6 bases and 1 base, with 6 bases remaining between them. CDR3 length: 13 amino acids. CDR1 and CDR2 from the germline V gene are WNHNN and SYGVQD (reference sequence). The CDR3 DNA reads TGCGCCAGCAGGAGGGAGAACACCGGGGAGCTGTTTTTT. As protein: CASRRENTGELFF.

J is TRBJ2-5 and V is TRBV14; TRBD1 aligns across 7 bases. The CDR3 is made up of 15 amino acids. J gave up 1 base and V 0 bases, and 2 bases lay outside the gene matches. Per the germline V gene, CDR1 is SGHDN and CDR2 is FVKESK. The CDR3 DNA sequence: TGTGCCAGCAGCCAAGAGTGGACAGGCCAAGAGACCCAGTACTTC. It is translated as CASSQEWTGQETQYF.

J is TRBJ2-7 and V is TRBV6-6, with 8 bases that match TRBD1. With 3 bases clipped from V and 7 bases from J, the junction kept 11 bases outside the gene matches. The CDR3 contains 15 residues. Germline CDR1 and CDR2: MNHNY and SVGAGI (reference sequence). CDR3 region: CASSYLAGQGGEQYF. DNA for the CDR3: TGTGCCAGCAGTTATCTAGCAGGACAGGGCGGGGAGCAGTACTTC.

The chain is built from TRBV14 and TRBJ1-1; 10 bases agree with TRBD1. The CDR3 has 17 amino acids. J gave up 0 bases and V 4 bases, and 8 bases lay outside the gene matches. Germline V gives CDR1 SGHDN, CDR2 FVKESK. The CDR3 DNA reads TGTGCCAGCAGCCCACGACAGGGGGCCCTTATGAACACTGAAGCTTTCTTT. Translated: CASSPRQGALMNTEAFF.

V and J are TRBV14 and TRBJ2-1, with D perhaps TRBD1 (6 bases). Germline V gives CDR1 SGHDN, CDR2 FVKESK. The CDR3 is 16 amino acids. V dropped 0 bases and J dropped 4 bases, with 13 bases sitting between them. CDR3 residues: CASSQEMGALYNEQFF. The DNA of the CDR3 is TGTGCCAGCAGCCAAGAGATGGGGGCCCTATACAATGAGCAGTTCTTC.

The rearrangement uses TRBV7-2 and TRBJ2-5; 9 nucleotides agree with TRBD2. The J segment lost 5 bases and the V segment lost 4 bases, leaving 17 bases of the junction unmatched. Germline CDR1 reads SGHTA; CDR2 reads FQGNSA. The CDR3 is 18 amino acids. CDR3 bases: TGTGCCAGCAGCTCCTCCGGGACTAGCCGCGGGGGGCGGGAGACCCAGTACTTC. It encodes CASSSSGTSRGGRETQYF.

The chain employs TRBV27 and TRBJ1-2, with 7 bases aligning to TRBD1. The V gene's germline CDR1 is MNHEY and CDR2 SMNVEV (reference sequence). CDR3 length: 14 residues. Trimming cost V 3 bases and J 0 bases; bases outside gene matches: 1. The CDR3 nucleotides read TGTGCCAGCAGTTTCCAGGGGGCTAACTATGGCTACACCTTC. It encodes CASSFQGANYGYTF.

The chain couples TRBV5-4 to TRBJ1-4; D is possibly TRBD1 (6 bases). Germline CDR1 reads SGHNT; CDR2 reads YYREEE (reference sequence). With 4 bases removed from V and 5 bases from J, the gap between germline ends came to 12 bases. The CDR3 totals 14 residues. CDR3 sequence (DNA): TGTGCCAGCAGCACCACAGGGCTAAATGAAAAACTGTTTTTT. Its translation is CASSTTGLNEKLFF.

The count of this clone is one. The chain employs TRBV23-1 and TRBJ2-3; D gene unclear. TRBV23-1 is an ORF; its function is uncertain. This CDR3 comprises 15 residues. The V end lost 8 bases, the J end lost 4 bases, and 19 bases lay between the germline ends. The CDR3, as DNA: TGCGCCAGCCCCCGAACATACGCTCGATCAGATACGCAGTATTTT. This codes for CASPRTYARSDTQYF.

V gene TRBV9 combines with J gene TRBJ2-3; 9 nucleotides align to TRBD2. CDR1 is SGDLS, CDR2 YYNGEE, per germline. The CDR3 has 17 amino acids. Trimming cost V 3 bases and J 2 bases; bases outside gene matches: 10. The CDR3, as DNA: TGTGCCAGCAGCGCAGGAATAGCGGGGGACAACACAGATACGCAGTATTTT. The encoded protein is CASSAGIAGDNTDTQYF.

CDR3 DNA: TGCGCCAGCAGAACAACTAGCGGGGGGTACCAAGAGACCCAGTACTTC. This encodes CASRTTSGGYQETQYF. This rearrangement joins TRBV5-1 to TRBJ2-5; 12 nucleotides line up with TRBD2. Trimming cost V 5 bases and J 0 bases; bases outside gene matches: 5. The CDR3 covers 16 residues. Germline V gives CDR1 SGHRS, CDR2 YFSETQ.

V usage is TRBV25-1 and J usage is TRBJ1-1; maybe TRBD1 (6 bases). With 5 bases removed from V and 6 bases from J, the gap between germline ends came to 16 bases. CDR3 length: 14 amino acids. The V gene's germline CDR1 is MGHDK and CDR2 SYGVNS. CDR3 residues: CASSPPGGRAEAFF. The CDR3 nucleotides read TGTGCCAGCAGTCCTCCGGGGGGGCGGGCTGAAGCTTTCTTT.

V is TRBV15 and J is TRBJ2-3, with TRBD2 identical over 9 bases. Germline CDR1 is LNHNV and CDR2 is YYDKDF (reference sequence). The CDR3 loop spans 16 amino acids. Trimming at V came to 5 bases and at J to 4 bases, leaving 10 bases not matched to a gene. CDR3: CATSGRSGGTADTQYF. As DNA, the CDR3 is TGTGCCACCAGCGGACGTAGCGGGGGTACTGCAGATACGCAGTATTTT.

J is TRBJ2-1 and V is TRBV27, with a possible D match to TRBD2 (7 bases). Germline CDR1 is MNHEY and CDR2 is SMNVEV (reference sequence). The V and J ends lost 3 bases and 8 bases respectively, with 20 bases between them. The CDR3 covers 16 residues. CDR3 loop: CASSLWRGGASDEQFF. As DNA, the CDR3 is TGTGCCAGCAGTTTGTGGCGAGGGGGGGCCTCGGATGAGCAGTTCTTC.

This clone was counted between two and nine times. V usage is TRBV30 and J usage is TRBJ1-1; D is possibly TRBD1 (5 bases). CDR3 size: 14 residues. CDR1 is GTSNPN, CDR2 SVGIG, per germline (reference sequence). V shed 0 bases and J shed 4 bases, with 12 bases lying between them. The CDR3 sequence: CAWSVPGRVTEAFF. CDR3 nucleotide sequence: TGTGCCTGGAGTGTCCCGGGCAGGGTCACTGAAGCTTTCTTT.

V gene TRBV5-1 combines with J gene TRBJ2-1, with D tentatively TRBD1 (6 bases). V lost 0 bases, J lost 6 bases, and 13 bases lay in between. The CDR3 loop spans 15 amino acids. The germline gives CDR1 SGHRS, CDR2 YFSETQ. CDR3 coding DNA: TGCGCCAGCAGCTTGGCTGGACAGATCCCCAATGAGCAGTTCTTC. The encoded protein is CASSLAGQIPNEQFF.

This clone has more than one count but fewer than ten. V and J are TRBV4-1 and TRBJ1-1, with no clear D. The CDR3 spans 14 residues. V dropped 0 bases and J dropped 7 bases, with 12 bases sitting between them. Per the germline V gene, CDR1 is MGHRA and CDR2 is YSYEKL. CDR3 in amino acids: CASSQDPGNLEAFF. The CDR3 DNA reads as TGCGCCAGCAGCCAAGATCCGGGAAACCTTGAAGCTTTCTTT.

This chain connects TRBV19 to TRBJ1-5; D gene unclear. CDR3 size: 16 residues. The germline gives CDR1 LNHDA, CDR2 SQIVND (reference sequence). V gave up 3 bases and J gave up 3 bases, with 15 bases separating them. The CDR3 reads CASSIRTADLNQPQHF. For the CDR3, the DNA is TGTGCCAGTAGTATTAGGACTGCCGATCTCAATCAGCCCCAGCATTTT.

J is TRBJ1-6 and V is TRBV6-5; 7 bases match TRBD1. Looked up from germline, CDR1 is MNHEY and CDR2 is SVGAGI. Unmatched junction bases numbered 4, after V lost 5 bases and J lost 3 bases. CDR3 size: 15 residues. In nucleotides, the CDR3 is TGTGCCAGCAGTGCGGGGACAGTCTATAATTCACCCCTCCACTTT. Translated: CASSAGTVYNSPLHF.

The chain employs TRBV10-2 and TRBJ2-1; TRBD2 matches 7 bases. The CDR3 has 16 residues. The trim removed 2 bases at V and 7 bases at J, leaving 11 bases unmatched. In germline, CDR1 is WSHSY, CDR2 SAAADI. CDR3 sequence: CASSELATPGGNEQFF. CDR3 nucleotide sequence: TGCGCCAGCAGTGAGCTGGCTACCCCGGGGGGAAATGAGCAGTTCTTC.

Concerning this clone: Distinct nucleotide sequences in the sample also encode this CDR3. The CDR3 DNA sequence: TGTGCCAGCAGCCAAGATTTACAGGGGACCGGGGAGCTGTTTTTT. It is translated as CASSQDLQGTGELFF. J is TRBJ2-2 and V is TRBV4-2; TRBD1 matches at 7 bases. Germline V gives CDR1 LGHNA, CDR2 YNFKEQ. V shed 0 bases, J shed 5 bases, and the junction held 3 bases outside the gene matches. The CDR3 is 15 amino acids.

This chain's CDR3 is CASSQGSGGGNEQFF. The CDR3 region has the DNA TGTGCCAGCAGCCAAGGGAGCGGGGGGGGCAATGAGCAGTTCTTC. The chain links TRBV4-2 to TRBJ2-1; 10 positions match TRBD2. This CDR3 spans 15 amino acids. V gave up 1 base and J gave up 6 bases; unmatched junction bases: 3. Germline V gives CDR1 LGHNA, CDR2 YNFKEQ.

The CDR3 loop reads CASSINWQQGIHEQYF. In nucleotides, the CDR3 is TGTGCCAGCTCCATCAACTGGCAACAGGGGATCCACGAGCAGTACTTC. V gene TRBV18 combines with J gene TRBJ2-7; the match to TRBD1 covers 7 bases. CDR3 size: 16 residues. Germline lookup yields CDR1 KGHSH and CDR2 LQKENI. V lost 6 bases to trimming and J lost 5 bases; unmatched junction nucleotides: 16.

This chain links TRBV7-2 with TRBJ2-1; possibly TRBD2 for D (5 bases). Trimming pared 4 bases from V and 1 base from J, leaving 11 bases between. Germline CDR1 and CDR2: SGHTA and FQGNSA. The CDR3 contains 15 residues. In DNA form, the CDR3 reads TGTGCCAGCAGCTCGGACTCCGGGTCCTACAATGAGCAGTTCTTC. Its protein product is CASSSDSGSYNEQFF. The entire variable domain, with the rest obtained from reference TRBV7-2 and TRBJ2-1, is as follows: GAGVSQSPSNKVTEKGKDVELRCDPISGHTALYWYRQSLGQGLEFLIYFQGNSAPDKSGLPSDRFSAERTGGSVSTLTIQRTQQEDSAVYLCASSSDSGSYNEQFFGPGTRLTVL.

This clone appeared once. The chain has TRBV7-9 and TRBJ2-5; D is undetermined. The CDR3 has 13 residues. Germline V gene data show CDR1 as SEHNR and CDR2 as FQNEAQ (reference sequence). The ends were cut back, 8 bases at V and 2 bases at J, with 12 bases in the middle. CDR3 sequence reads: CASAGPVQETQYF. CDR3 nucleotides: TGTGCCAGCGCTGGGCCCGTGCAAGAGACCCAGTACTTC. Variable domain in full (rest from reference TRBV7-9 and TRBJ2-5): DTGVSQNPRHKITKRGQNVTFRCDPISEHNRLYWYRQTLGQGPEFLTYFQNEAQLEKSRLLSDRFSAERPKGSFSTLEIQRTEQGDSAMYLCASAGPVQETQYFGPGTRLLVL.

V gene TRBV5-8 combines with J gene TRBJ2-7, with D possibly being TRBD1 (5 bases). V was trimmed by 1 base and J by 9 bases, leaving 17 bases between them. The germline V gene encodes CDR1 SGHTS and CDR2 YDEGEE. The CDR3 consists of 14 residues. The CDR3 nucleotides read TGTGCCAGCAGCTTGACAGGCCCAACCTCGGGGCAGTACTTC. Translation: CASSLTGPTSGQYF. Supplemented by reference TRBV5-8 and TRBJ2-7, the full variable domain reads EAGVTQSPTHLIKTRGQQATLRCSPISGHTSVYWYQQALGLGLQFLLWYDEGEERNRGNFPPRFSGRQFPNYSSELNVNALELEDSALYLCASSLTGPTSGQYFGPGTRLTVT.

The rearrangement links TRBV7-8 to TRBJ2-5, with D perhaps matching TRBD1 (6 bases). This CDR3 region has 18 residues. CDR1 and CDR2 (germline): SGHVS, FQNEAQ. V lost 3 bases and J 5 bases, leaving 25 bases between the germline ends. CDR3: CASSFLSWGQGSWETQYF. The CDR3 DNA sequence: TGTGCCAGCAGCTTCCTGTCCTGGGGCCAGGGGTCTTGGGAGACCCAGTACTTC. The full variable domain, rest sourced from reference TRBV7-8 and TRBJ2-5, is GAGVSQSPRYKVAKRGQDVALRCDPISGHVSLFWYQQALGQGPEFLTYFQNEAQLDKSGLPSDRFFAERPEGSVSTLKIQRTQQEDSAVYLCASSFLSWGQGSWETQYFGPGTRLLVL.

J is TRBJ1-6 and V is TRBV5-1; tentatively, D is TRBD1 (5 bases). V lost 5 bases, J lost 8 bases, and 26 bases lay in between. CDR1 is SGHRS, CDR2 YFSETQ, per germline. The CDR3 loop spans 18 amino acids. CDR3 in DNA: TGCGCCAGCAGTTTGCTAAATCGACAGACATCCCGGGATTCACCCCTCCACTTT. Its protein is CASSLLNRQTSRDSPLHF.

V and J are TRBV25-1 and TRBJ1-1, with D possibly TRBD1 on 5 matching bases. The CDR3 covers 13 residues. Trimming stripped 5 bases from V and 6 bases from J, with 13 bases between. Germline lookup yields CDR1 MGHDK and CDR2 SYGVNS. The CDR3 DNA reads as TGTGCCAGCAGTCAGGGTGTAGTTTCTGAAGCTTTCTTT. This encodes CASSQGVVSEAFF.